This paragraph reports one TCR beta chain. This sample stems from a study of cytotoxic CD8 clonotypes in ibrutinib-treated CLL. Profiled with immunoSEQ multiplex PCR; TCRdb holds only in-frame clones, not every one. The sample lists some 200,000 clones, 75% to 85% seen once, with over 9.5% in the top ten. This CDR3 is built from 14 residues. Germline CDR1 and CDR2: SGHRS and YFSETQ. Trimming pared 4 bases from V and 7 bases from J, leaving 15 bases between. Material: PBMCs, obtained after 12 months of ibrutinib treatment. The chain combines TRBV5-1 with TRBJ2-1; tentative D call: TRBD2 (5 bases). The clonotype was recovered from a human donor with chronic lymphocytic leukemia. The CDR3 DNA reads as TGCGCCAGCAGCCCGGCCGCGTCGGGAAATGAGCAGTTCTTC. This encodes CASSPAASGNEQFF. Full variable domain (remainder filled in from reference TRBV5-1 and TRBJ2-1): KAGVTQTPRYLIKTRGQQVTLSCSPISGHRSVSWYQQTPGQGLQFLFEYFSETQRNKGNFPGRFSGRQFSNSRSEMNVSTLELGDSALYLCASSPAASGNEQFFGPGTRLTVL.